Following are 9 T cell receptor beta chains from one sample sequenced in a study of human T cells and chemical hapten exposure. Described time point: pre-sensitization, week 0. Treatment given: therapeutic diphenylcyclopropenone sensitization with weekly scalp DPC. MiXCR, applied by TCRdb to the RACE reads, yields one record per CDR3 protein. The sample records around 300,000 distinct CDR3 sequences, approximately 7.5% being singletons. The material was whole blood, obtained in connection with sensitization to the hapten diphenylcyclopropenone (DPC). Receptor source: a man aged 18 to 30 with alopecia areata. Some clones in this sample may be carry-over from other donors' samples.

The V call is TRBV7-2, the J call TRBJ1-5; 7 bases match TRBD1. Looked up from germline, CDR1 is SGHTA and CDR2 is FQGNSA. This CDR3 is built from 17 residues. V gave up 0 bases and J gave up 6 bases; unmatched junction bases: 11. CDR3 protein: CASSLARSGGITQPQHF. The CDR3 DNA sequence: TGTGCCAGCAGCTTAGCACGGTCAGGGGGAATAACTCAGCCCCAGCATTTT.

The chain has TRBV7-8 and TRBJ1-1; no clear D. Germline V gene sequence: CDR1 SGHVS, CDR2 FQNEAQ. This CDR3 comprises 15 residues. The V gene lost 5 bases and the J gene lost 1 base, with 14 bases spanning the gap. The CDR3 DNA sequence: TGTGCCAGCAGCCCGCCCTACAGCTCGAACACTGAAGCTTTCTTT. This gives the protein CASSPPYSSNTEAFF.

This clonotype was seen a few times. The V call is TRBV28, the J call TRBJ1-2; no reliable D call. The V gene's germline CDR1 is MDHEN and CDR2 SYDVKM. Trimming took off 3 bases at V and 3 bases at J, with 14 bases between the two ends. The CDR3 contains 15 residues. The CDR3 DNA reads TGTGCCAGCAGTTTCCGTCTAGTAGGTGACTATGGCTACACCTTC. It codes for CASSFRLVGDYGYTF.

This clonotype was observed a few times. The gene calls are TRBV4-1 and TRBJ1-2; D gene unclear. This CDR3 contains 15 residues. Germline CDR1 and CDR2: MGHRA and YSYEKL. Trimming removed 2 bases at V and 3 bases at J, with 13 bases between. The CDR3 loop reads CASSQRSPVDYGYTF. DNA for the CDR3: TGCGCCAGCAGCCAACGTTCGCCAGTCGACTATGGCTACACCTTC.

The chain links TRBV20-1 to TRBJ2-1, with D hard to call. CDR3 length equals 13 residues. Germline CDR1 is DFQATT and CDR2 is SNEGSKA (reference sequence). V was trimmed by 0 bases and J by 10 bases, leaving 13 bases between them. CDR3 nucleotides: TGCAGTGCTAGAGACCCCGCACTGCGGGAGCAGTTCTTC. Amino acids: CSARDPALREQFF.

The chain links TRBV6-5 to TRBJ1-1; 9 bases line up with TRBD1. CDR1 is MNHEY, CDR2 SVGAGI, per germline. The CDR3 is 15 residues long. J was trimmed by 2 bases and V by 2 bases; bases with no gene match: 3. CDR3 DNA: TGTGCCAGCAGTTACGGGACAGGGATAAACACTGAAGCTTTCTTT. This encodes CASSYGTGINTEAFF.

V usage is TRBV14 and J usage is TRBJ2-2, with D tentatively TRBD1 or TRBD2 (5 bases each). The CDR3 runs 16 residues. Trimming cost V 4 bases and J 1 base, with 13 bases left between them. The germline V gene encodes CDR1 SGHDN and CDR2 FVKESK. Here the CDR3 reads CASSRVGTENTGELFF. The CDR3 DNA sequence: TGTGCCAGCAGCCGAGTAGGGACGGAGAACACCGGGGAGCTGTTTTTT.

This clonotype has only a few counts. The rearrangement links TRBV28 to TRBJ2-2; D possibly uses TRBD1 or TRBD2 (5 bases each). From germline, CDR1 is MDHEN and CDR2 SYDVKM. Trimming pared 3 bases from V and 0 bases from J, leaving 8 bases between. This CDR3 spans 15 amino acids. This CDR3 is CASSFGAANTGELFF. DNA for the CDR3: TGTGCCAGCAGTTTCGGGGCGGCGAACACCGGGGAGCTGTTTTTT.

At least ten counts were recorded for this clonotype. In DNA form, the CDR3 reads TGTGCCAGCAGTCCGGGCAGCAATGAGCAGTTCTTC. Protein product: CASSPGSNEQFF. The V gene is TRBV2, the J gene TRBJ2-1; D unresolved. This CDR3 region has 12 residues. V shed 5 bases and J shed 6 bases, with 8 bases lying between them. Germline CDR1 reads SNHLY; CDR2 reads FYNNEI.